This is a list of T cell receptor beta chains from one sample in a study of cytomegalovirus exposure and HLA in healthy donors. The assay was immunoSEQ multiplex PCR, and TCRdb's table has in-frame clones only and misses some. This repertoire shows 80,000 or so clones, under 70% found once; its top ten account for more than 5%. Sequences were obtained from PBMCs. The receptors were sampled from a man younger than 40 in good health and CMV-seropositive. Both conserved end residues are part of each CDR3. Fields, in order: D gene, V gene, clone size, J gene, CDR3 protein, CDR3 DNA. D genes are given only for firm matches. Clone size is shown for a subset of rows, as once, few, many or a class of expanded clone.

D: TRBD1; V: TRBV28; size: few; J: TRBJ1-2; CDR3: CASSLGAGQDSYGYTF; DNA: TGTGCCAGCAGTTTAGGTGCAGGACAGGATAGCTATGGCTACACCTTC
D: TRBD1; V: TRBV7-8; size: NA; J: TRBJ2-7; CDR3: CASSRTFAGQGTPYEQYF; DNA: TGTGCCAGCAGCCGGACGTTTGCGGGACAGGGGACGCCGTACGAGCAGTACTTC
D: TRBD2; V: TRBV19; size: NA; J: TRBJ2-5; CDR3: CASSSLLAEGGGQETQYF; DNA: TGTGCCAGTAGTTCTCTACTAGCGGAAGGGGGGGGTCAAGAGACCCAGTACTTC
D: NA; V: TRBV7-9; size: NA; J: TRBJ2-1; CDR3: CASSLIFTGTPPNEQFF; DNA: TGTGCCAGCAGTTTAATTTTTACCGGGACTCCTCCCAATGAGCAGTTCTTC
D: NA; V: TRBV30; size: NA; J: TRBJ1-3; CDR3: CAWRQGAGNTIYF; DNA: TGTGCCTGGAGACAGGGAGCTGGAAACACCATATATTTT
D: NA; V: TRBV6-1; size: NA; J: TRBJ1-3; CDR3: CASSLEGVKYF; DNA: TGTGCCAGCAGTCTGGAGGGAGTTAAGTATTTT
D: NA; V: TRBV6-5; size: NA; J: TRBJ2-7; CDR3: CASSYSKVSGYEQYF; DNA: TGTGCCAGCAGTTACTCGAAGGTTAGCGGCTACGAGCAGTACTTC
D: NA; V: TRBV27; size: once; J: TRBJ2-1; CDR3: CASSSDSHNEQFF; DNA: TGTGCCAGCAGTTCGGACAGCCACAATGAGCAGTTCTTC
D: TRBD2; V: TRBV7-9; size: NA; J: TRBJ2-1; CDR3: CASSFPSGRESEQFF; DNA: TGTGCCAGCAGCTTCCCTAGCGGGAGGGAGTCTGAGCAGTTCTTC
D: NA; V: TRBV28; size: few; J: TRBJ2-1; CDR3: CASRGTISYNEQFF; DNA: TGTGCCAGCAGGGGGACAATCTCCTACAATGAGCAGTTCTTC
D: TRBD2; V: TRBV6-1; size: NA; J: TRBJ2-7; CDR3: CASRTSGMVEQYF; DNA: TGTGCCAGCAGGACTAGCGGGATGGTCGAGCAGTACTTC
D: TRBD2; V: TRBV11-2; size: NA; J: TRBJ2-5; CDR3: CASSLGPLAGAPPRGSQYF; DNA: TGTGCCAGCAGCTTAGGCCCACTAGCGGGGGCCCCTCCAAGAGGTAGCCAGTACTTC
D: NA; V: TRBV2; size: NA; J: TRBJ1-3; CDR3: CASRGTYSGNTIYF; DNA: TGTGCCAGCAGGGGGACTTACTCTGGAAACACCATATATTTT
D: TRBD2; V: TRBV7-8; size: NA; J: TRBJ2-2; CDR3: CASSLPDTSGSSRELFF; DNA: TGTGCCAGCAGCTTACCTGATACTAGCGGGAGTTCTCGGGAGCTGTTTTTT
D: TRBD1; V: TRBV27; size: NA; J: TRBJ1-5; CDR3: CASSLGGQGGQPQHF; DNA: TGTGCCAGCAGCCTGGGCGGACAGGGCGGGCAGCCCCAGCATTTT
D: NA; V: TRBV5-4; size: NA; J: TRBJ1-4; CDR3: CASRSETNEKLFF; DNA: TGTGCCAGCAGGTCAGAAACTAATGAAAAACTGTTTTTT
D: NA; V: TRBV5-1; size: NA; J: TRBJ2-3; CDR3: CASSFRSGSTDTQYF; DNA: TGCGCCAGCAGCTTCCGTAGCGGTAGCACAGATACGCAGTATTTT
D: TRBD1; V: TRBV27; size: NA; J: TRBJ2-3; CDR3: CASKTRQGTSSTDTQYF; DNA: TGTGCCAGCAAAACCCGACAGGGAACCTCGAGCACAGATACGCAGTATTTT
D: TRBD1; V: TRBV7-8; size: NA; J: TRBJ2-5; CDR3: CASSPDRGQGETQYF; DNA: TGTGCCAGCAGCCCAGACAGGGGGCAAGGAGAGACCCAGTACTTC
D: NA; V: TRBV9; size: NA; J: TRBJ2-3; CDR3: CASSVALAQTDTQYF; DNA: TGTGCCAGCAGCGTAGCTCTAGCCCAAACAGATACGCAGTATTTT
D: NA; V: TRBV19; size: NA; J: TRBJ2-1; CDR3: CASSISRDEQFF; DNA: TGTGCCAGTAGTATATCTCGGGATGAGCAGTTCTTC
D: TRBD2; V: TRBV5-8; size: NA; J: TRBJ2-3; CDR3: CASSALTLGLAGGDTQYF; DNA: TGTGCCAGCAGCGCCCTTACCCTGGGACTAGCGGGTGGAGATACGCAGTATTTT
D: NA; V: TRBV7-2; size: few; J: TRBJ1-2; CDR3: CASSLGRGIGGYTF; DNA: TGTGCCAGCAGCTTAGGTCGGGGGATTGGTGGCTACACCTTC
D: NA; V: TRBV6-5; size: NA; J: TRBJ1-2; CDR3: CASSHRRTNNYGYTF; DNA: TGTGCCAGCTCACACAGGAGAACCAATAACTATGGCTACACCTTC
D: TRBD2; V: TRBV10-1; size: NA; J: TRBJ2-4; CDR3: CASGRTSGGFGAKNIQYF; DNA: TGCGCCAGCGGAAGGACTAGCGGTGGGTTTGGGGCCAAAAACATTCAGTACTTC
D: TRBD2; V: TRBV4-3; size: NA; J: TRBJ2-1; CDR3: CASSQAVNSGDYNEQFF; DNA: TGCGCCAGCAGCCAAGCCGTGAATAGCGGGGACTACAATGAGCAGTTCTTC
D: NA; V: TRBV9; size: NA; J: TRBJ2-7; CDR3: CASSSDSKYYEQYF; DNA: TGTGCCAGCAGCTCGGACAGCAAATACTACGAGCAGTACTTC
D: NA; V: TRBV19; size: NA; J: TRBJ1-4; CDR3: CASSHVRLTNEKLFF; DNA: TGTGCCAGTTCTCACGTCAGGTTGACTAATGAAAAACTGTTTTTT
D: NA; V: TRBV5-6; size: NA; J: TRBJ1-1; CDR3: CASSYGGEMNTEAFF; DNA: TGTGCCAGCAGCTACGGGGGGGAGATGAACACTGAAGCTTTCTTT
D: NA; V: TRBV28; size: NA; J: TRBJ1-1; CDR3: CASSNPLGHRMNTEAFF; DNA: TGTGCCAGCAGTAACCCTCTGGGACACCGGATGAACACTGAAGCTTTCTTT
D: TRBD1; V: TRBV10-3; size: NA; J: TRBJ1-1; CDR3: CAIRQGERNTEAFF; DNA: TGTGCCATCAGACAGGGGGAAAGGAATACTGAAGCTTTCTTT